The 31 T cell receptor beta chains given below trace back to one sample, sequenced in a study of OX40 agonist ivuxolimab in advanced cancers. Here immunoSEQ multiplex PCR was the method, and the copy in TCRdb shows in-frame clones only, minus some. The sample carries over 80,000 clones, 85% to 95% recorded once. The sequenced sample was CD4+ or CD8+ T cells sorted from blood, obtained in a trial of the OX40 agonist ivuxolimab. The receptor source for this set is an adult with an advanced solid tumor such as melanoma, head and neck, liver or kidney cancer.

The chain carries TRBV6-1 and TRBJ1-1; D may be TRBD1 (6 bases). V gave up 5 bases and J gave up 1 base, with 11 bases separating them. This CDR3 region has 14 residues. Germline CDR1 is MNHNS and CDR2 is SASEGT. The CDR3 nucleotides read TGTGCCAGCAGTTTTGGACAGAGGAACACTGAAGCTTTCTTT. Translation gives CASSFGQRNTEAFF.

The J gene is TRBJ1-5, the V gene TRBV28; D not certain. The CDR3 is 14 residues long. Per germline, CDR1 MDHEN and CDR2 SYDVKM. Trimming removed 2 bases from V and 0 bases from J, with 5 bases in between. The CDR3: CASSLAFSNQPQHF. CDR3 DNA: TGTGCCAGCAGTTTAGCGTTTAGCAATCAGCCCCAGCATTTT.

The CDR3 is CASSPNSGANVLTF. CDR3 in DNA: TGTGCCAGCTCACCCAACTCTGGGGCCAACGTCCTGACTTTC. The chain carries TRBV18 and TRBJ2-6; D unclear. Trimming removed 3 bases at V and 0 bases at J, with 3 bases between. In germline, CDR1 is KGHSH, CDR2 LQKENI. This CDR3 spans 14 amino acids. Full variable domain (outside the CDR3, taken from reference TRBV18 and TRBJ2-6): NAGVMQNPRHLVRRRGQEARLRCSPMKGHSHVYWYRQLPEEGLKFMVYLQKENIIDESGMPKERFSAEFPKEGPSILRIQQVVRGDSAAYFCASSPNSGANVLTFGAGSRLTVL.

This chain links TRBV4-3 with TRBJ2-2, with D perhaps matching TRBD1 (5 bases). The V and J ends lost 7 bases and 7 bases respectively, with 16 bases between them. CDR1 is LGHNA and CDR2 is YSLEER in the germline V gene. The CDR3 extends over 14 amino acids. DNA for the CDR3: TGCGCCAGCACGCCAGGTGGAGACAGCGGGGAGCTGTTTTTT. It yields the protein CASTPGGDSGELFF.

J is TRBJ2-2 and V is TRBV5-1; D is perhaps TRBD2 (5 bases). Trimming stripped 9 bases from V and 7 bases from J, with 22 bases between. This CDR3 is built from 15 residues. Germline CDR1 reads SGHRS; CDR2 reads YFSETQ. This chain's CDR3 is CATRTDSSGSGELFF. The CDR3 nucleotides are TGCGCCACCCGGACTGACTCTTCTGGGAGCGGGGAGCTGTTTTTT.

This clone showed up just a few times. Other DNA sequences in the same sample also yield this CDR3. The chain has TRBV28 and TRBJ2-4, with D unclear. The CDR3 has 12 amino acids. CDR1 and CDR2 (germline): MDHEN, SYDVKM. The V end lost 6 bases, the J end lost 1 base, and 4 bases lay between the germline ends. CDR3 DNA sequence: TGTGCCAGCAGGGAGGCCAAAAACATTCAGTACTTC. Translating gives CASREAKNIQYF.

The chain couples TRBV6-6 to TRBJ1-2; D remains ambiguous. Between the trimmed V and J ends, which lost 7 bases and 3 bases, there was a span of 15 bases. The CDR3 covers 14 residues. Germline V gene sequence: CDR1 MNHNY, CDR2 SVGAGI (reference sequence). Here the CDR3 reads CASTDIGRDYGYTF. CDR3 nucleotide sequence: TGTGCCAGCACCGATATAGGACGTGACTATGGCTACACCTTC.

The CDR3 nucleotides are TGTGCCAGCAGCTTCGCAGGGCACACTGAAGCTTTCTTT. Translating gives CASSFAGHTEAFF. The V and J genes are TRBV7-9 and TRBJ1-1; D is possibly TRBD1 (5 bases). Germline V gives CDR1 SEHNR, CDR2 FQNEAQ (reference sequence). Between the trimmed V and J ends, which lost 3 bases and 3 bases, there was a span of 8 bases. CDR3 length: 13 amino acids.

This clone came up a few times. V usage is TRBV6-5 and J usage is TRBJ1-2, with TRBD1 identical over 9 bases. The CDR3 runs to 13 residues. J gave up 8 bases and V 7 bases, and 8 bases lay outside the gene matches. The germline gives CDR1 MNHEY, CDR2 SVGAGI. CDR3 coding DNA: TGTGCCAGCACGGACAGGGGTTCTGGCGGCTACACCTTC. Encoded protein: CASTDRGSGGYTF.

V gene TRBV18 combines with J gene TRBJ2-5; D is uncertain. The V gene's germline CDR1 is KGHSH and CDR2 LQKENI. The CDR3 length is 14 residues. The V and J ends lost 2 bases and 0 bases respectively, with 7 bases between them. The chain's CDR3 is CASSPRTDQETQYF. The CDR3 nucleotides read TGTGCCAGCTCACCAAGAACAGACCAAGAGACCCAGTACTTC.

The chain employs TRBV4-2 and TRBJ2-5, with 8 bases lining up with TRBD2. This CDR3 comprises 19 residues. CDR1 is LGHNA and CDR2 is YNFKEQ in the germline V gene. The ends lost 1 base at V and 2 bases at J; junction bases unmatched: 15. The CDR3 DNA is TGTGCCAGCAGCCAAGTGGGAACTAGCGGACTTCAGGGGCAAGAGACCCAGTACTTC. The encoded protein is CASSQVGTSGLQGQETQYF.

The chain links TRBV10-3 to TRBJ2-4, with D uncertain. Germline assignment: CDR1 ENHRY and CDR2 SYGVKD. V lost 10 bases and J lost 0, with 13 bases in between. There are 14 residues in the CDR3. Here the CDR3 DNA reads TGTGCCACCAGAATAGAATTAGCCAAAAACATTCAGTACTTC. It is translated as CATRIELAKNIQYF.

The V and J genes are TRBV30 and TRBJ2-5; the D is unclear. The CDR3 totals 11 residues. The germline V gene has CDR1 GTSNPN and CDR2 SVGIG (reference sequence). V lost 5 bases and J 4 bases, leaving 8 bases between the germline ends. The chain's CDR3 is CAWALGETQYF. The CDR3 DNA sequence: TGTGCCTGGGCTTTGGGAGAGACCCAGTACTTC.

This clone is a singleton in its sample. This rearrangement joins TRBV7-9 to TRBJ2-2; 8 bases align to TRBD2. Trimming cost V 2 bases and J 5 bases; bases outside gene matches: 1. Germline V gene lookup returns CDR1 SEHNR and CDR2 FQNEAQ (reference sequence). The CDR3 has 14 residues. The CDR3 here is CASSLPGGTGELFF. The DNA of the CDR3 is TGTGCCAGCAGCTTACCGGGAGGGACCGGGGAGCTGTTTTTT.

The sample holds a few counts of this clone. The chain has TRBV29-1 and TRBJ1-1; the D gene is possibly TRBD1 (5 bases). V lost 5 bases, J lost 7 bases, and 11 bases lay in between. The CDR3 is 11 residues long. Germline V gene lookup returns CDR1 SQVTM and CDR2 ANQGSEA. CDR3 protein: CSVRREHEAFF. CDR3 coding DNA: TGCAGCGTTCGCAGGGAACATGAAGCTTTCTTT.

The chain uses TRBV9 and TRBJ2-5; 9 nucleotides line up with TRBD1. J gave up 1 base and V 6 bases, and 25 bases lay outside the gene matches. CDR1 is SGDLS, CDR2 YYNGEE, per germline. The CDR3 is 21 amino acids. Written as DNA, the CDR3 is TGTGCCAGCATTACCAAACGAACTGGACAGGGGAGGGAAAGGTGCCAAGAGACCCAGTACTTC. Protein: CASITKRTGQGRERCQETQYF.

The V call is TRBV27, the J call TRBJ2-1; unclear D gene. V was trimmed by 6 bases and J by 0 bases, leaving 21 bases between them. The CDR3 length is 18 residues. CDR1 and CDR2 (germline): MNHEY, SMNVEV (reference sequence). CDR3 DNA: TGTGCCAGCAGCCACGCGGCCGTAGCCGCCTTCTCCTACAATGAGCAGTTCTTC. It codes for CASSHAAVAAFSYNEQFF.

The chain couples TRBV5-6 to TRBJ1-2; D is unresolved. V lost 1 base to trimming and J lost 6 bases, with 19 bases between them. The CDR3 has 16 residues. From germline, CDR1 is SGHDT and CDR2 YYEEEE. The CDR3 is CASSLRQSGPLDGYTF. The CDR3 DNA reads TGTGCCAGCAGCTTGAGGCAGTCGGGCCCCCTTGATGGCTACACCTTC.

This chain uses TRBV28 with TRBJ2-7; D not certain. Germline V gene data show CDR1 as MDHEN and CDR2 as SYDVKM. The CDR3 is 13 residues long. V was clipped by 3 bases and J by 0 bases, with 6 bases between them. The CDR3 DNA is TGTGCCAGCAGTTTCGGCACCTCCTACGAGCAGTACTTC. This gives the protein CASSFGTSYEQYF.

The chain has TRBV12-5 and TRBJ2-7, with D tentatively TRBD2 (6 bases). Germline assignment: CDR1 LGHNT and CDR2 FRNRAP. The V end was cut by 2 bases, the J end by 4 bases, with 12 bases between. The CDR3 consists of 14 residues. The CDR3 coding sequence is TGTGCTAGTGGTTTGACGGGAGTGGGGTACGAGCAGTACTTC. Translation gives CASGLTGVGYEQYF.

The J gene is TRBJ2-5, the V gene TRBV28, with 13 bases matching TRBD2. This CDR3 has 19 residues. Germline V gene data show CDR1 as MDHEN and CDR2 as SYDVKM. The V gene end was trimmed by 6 bases and the J gene end by 4 bases; junction bases not matched to a gene: 17. DNA for the CDR3: TGTGCCAGCAGCAAGATACTAGCGGGAGGGCCGGGACTTTCAGAGACCCAGTACTTC. It yields the protein CASSKILAGGPGLSETQYF.

V gene TRBV30 combines with J gene TRBJ1-6; the match to TRBD1 covers 10 bases. Trimming cost V 3 bases and J 9 bases; bases outside gene matches: 5. Germline lookup yields CDR1 GTSNPN and CDR2 SVGIG (reference sequence). The length of the CDR3 is 14 residues. The CDR3 is CAWRTGQGISPLHF. The CDR3 DNA reads as TGTGCCTGGAGGACGGGACAGGGGATTTCACCCCTCCACTTT.

V and J are TRBV7-2 and TRBJ2-7; D may be TRBD2 (6 bases). CDR3 length: 14 residues. Trimming took off 3 bases at V and 2 bases at J, with 11 bases between the two ends. Germline V gene sequence: CDR1 SGHTA, CDR2 FQGNSA. This CDR3 is CASSFSGTAYEQYF. DNA for the CDR3: TGTGCCAGCAGCTTTAGCGGAACAGCCTACGAGCAGTACTTC.

The V gene is TRBV6-5, the J gene TRBJ2-6; D is unresolved. The ends were cut back, 6 bases at V and 1 base at J, with 4 bases in the middle. In germline, CDR1 is MNHEY, CDR2 SVGAGI. The CDR3 runs to 13 residues. As DNA, the CDR3 is TGTGCCAGCAGGGTGTCTGGGGCCAACGTCCTGACTTTC. The encoded protein is CASRVSGANVLTF.

The chain has TRBV18 and TRBJ2-6, with D unresolved. CDR1 KGHSH and CDR2 LQKENI come from the germline V gene. This CDR3 is built from 16 residues. Trimming took off 3 bases at V and 3 bases at J, with 12 bases between the two ends. The CDR3 nucleotides read TGTGCCAGCTCACCGTGGGGTGTGATTGGGGCCAACGTCCTGACTTTC. This encodes CASSPWGVIGANVLTF.

The chain uses TRBV11-2 and TRBJ2-2; no clear D gene. V lost 5 bases to trimming and J lost 6 bases, with 10 bases between them. Germline V gene data show CDR1 as SGHAT and CDR2 as FQNNGV. This CDR3 has 13 amino acids. CDR3 sequence reads: CASSREAAGELFF. As DNA, the CDR3 is TGTGCCAGCAGCCGTGAGGCAGCCGGGGAGCTGTTTTTT.

The chain is built from TRBV18 and TRBJ1-6, with 9 bases aligning to TRBD1. V gave up 3 bases and J gave up 9 bases; unmatched junction bases: 6. The CDR3 sequence is 15 residues long. The V gene's germline CDR1 is KGHSH and CDR2 LQKENI. The CDR3 coding sequence is TGTGCCAGCTCACCGGGACAGGGTGACGGTTCACCCCTCCACTTT. Its protein is CASSPGQGDGSPLHF.

The genes are TRBV19 and TRBJ2-2; 9 bases are shared with TRBD2. Germline V CDR1 and CDR2: LNHDA, SQIVND (reference sequence). CDR3 length: 16 residues. Unmatched junction bases numbered 9, after V lost 8 bases and J lost 2 bases. The chain's CDR3 is CASYWRGGSNTGELFF. CDR3 coding DNA: TGTGCCAGTTACTGGCGGGGGGGAAGTAACACCGGGGAGCTGTTTTTT.

V is TRBV7-2 and J is TRBJ2-3; 12 nucleotides align to TRBD2. The ends lost 5 bases at V and 0 bases at J; junction bases unmatched: 3. Germline values: CDR1 SGHTA, CDR2 FQGNSA. The CDR3 loop spans 16 amino acids. The DNA of the CDR3 is TGTGCCAGCAGCCGGGGACTAGCGGGTAGCACAGATACGCAGTATTTT. Translated: CASSRGLAGSTDTQYF.

The chain is built from TRBV10-3 and TRBJ1-2; D is ambiguous. Germline values: CDR1 ENHRY, CDR2 SYGVKD. V lost 0 bases and J lost 3, with 5 bases in between. The CDR3 is made up of 13 amino acids. The CDR3 sequence is CAISESRDYGYTF. For the CDR3, the DNA is TGTGCCATCAGTGAGTCAAGGGACTATGGCTACACCTTC.

V gene TRBV7-9 combines with J gene TRBJ2-1, with D hard to call. This CDR3 contains 12 residues. Germline V gene data show CDR1 as SEHNR and CDR2 as FQNEAQ (reference sequence). Trimming removed 5 bases from V and 10 bases from J, with 12 bases in between. The CDR3 here is CASSVQWSEQFF. The CDR3 bases are TGTGCCAGCAGCGTACAGTGGTCGGAGCAGTTCTTC.